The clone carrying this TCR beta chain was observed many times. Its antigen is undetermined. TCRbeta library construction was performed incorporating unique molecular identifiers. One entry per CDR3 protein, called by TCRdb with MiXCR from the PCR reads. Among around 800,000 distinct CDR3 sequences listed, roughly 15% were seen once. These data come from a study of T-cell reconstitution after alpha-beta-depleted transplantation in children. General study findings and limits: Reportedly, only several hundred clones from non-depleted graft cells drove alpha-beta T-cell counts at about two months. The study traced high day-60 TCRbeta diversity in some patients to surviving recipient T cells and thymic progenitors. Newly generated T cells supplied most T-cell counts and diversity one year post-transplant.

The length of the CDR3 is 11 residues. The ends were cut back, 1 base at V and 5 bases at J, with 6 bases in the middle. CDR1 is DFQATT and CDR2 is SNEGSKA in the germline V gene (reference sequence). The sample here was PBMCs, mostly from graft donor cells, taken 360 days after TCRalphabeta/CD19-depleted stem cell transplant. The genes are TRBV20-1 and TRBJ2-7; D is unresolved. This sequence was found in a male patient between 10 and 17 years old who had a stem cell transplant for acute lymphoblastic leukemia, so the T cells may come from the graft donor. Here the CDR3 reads CSARGSHEQYF. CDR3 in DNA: TGCAGTGCTAGAGGTAGCCACGAGCAGTACTTC.